The next 2 T cell receptor beta chains were all read from a single sample in a study of control samples from healthy donors and cancer patients. The data were produced by immunoSEQ multiplex PCR, yet TCRdb's version contains in-frame clones alone and is incomplete. The sample lists 130,000 to 150,000 clones, 85% to 95% occurring once. The sequenced sample was PBMCs. These TCRs come from a man in his fifties or sixties with colorectal cancer.

V and J are TRBV29-1 and TRBJ1-2; weak D call: TRBD1 (6 bases). There are 13 residues in the CDR3. Germline CDR1 and CDR2: SQVTM and ANQGSEA. The V end was cut by 4 bases, the J end by 2 bases, with 11 bases between. The CDR3 DNA is TGCAGCGTTGGGCAGGGGAGGAACTATGGCTACACCTTC. It translates to CSVGQGRNYGYTF. The full variable domain, completed using reference TRBV29-1 and TRBJ1-2, is SAVISQKPSRDICQRGTSLTIQCQVDSQVTMMFWYRQQPGQSLTLIATANQGSEATYESGFVIDKFPISRPNLTFSTLTVSNMSPEDSSIYLCSVGQGRNYGYTFGSGTRLTVV.

V gene TRBV6-1 combines with J gene TRBJ2-3; 10 bases are shared with TRBD1. The CDR3 is 16 amino acids. Trimming took 2 bases from V and 7 from J; bases not matched to a gene: 9. Germline V gene data show CDR1 as MNHNS and CDR2 as SASEGT. CDR3 DNA: TGTGCCAGCAGTGAACCCGGGACAGGGGTTAGGCATACGCAGTATTTT. It translates to CASSEPGTGVRHTQYF.